The text below deals with one T cell receptor beta chain. Its antigen is unknown. The data belong to a study of human T cells and chemical hapten exposure. Regarding the study as a whole: A positive correlation with patch test score was found for PT1 expanded TCR counts.

Documented time point: patch test 1, 2 weeks after DPC sensitization. The treatment is: therapeutic diphenylcyclopropenone sensitization with weekly scalp DPC. Unfractionated whole blood served as the source for total RNA extraction. The CDR3 loop spans 16 amino acids. The germline CDR1 and CDR2 sequences are MGHRA and YSYEKL. Unmatched junction bases numbered 2, after V lost 3 bases and J lost 2 bases. Individual cDNA molecules received unique molecular identifiers in the library. TCRdb independently ran MiXCR on the RACE reads; one entry per CDR3 protein. The repertoire has about 82,000 distinct CDR3 sequences, around 11% of them found once; the top ten carry 4% to 5%.

The material was whole blood, obtained in connection with sensitization to the hapten diphenylcyclopropenone (DPC). The source of this sequence is a woman aged 45-60 years with alopecia areata. Some clones in this sample may be carry-over from other donors' samples. This chain connects TRBV4-1 to TRBJ2-1, with 12 bases fitting TRBD1. CDR3: CASSQGQGATYNEQFF. The CDR3 DNA reads TGCGCCAGCAGCCAGGGACAGGGGGCGACCTACAATGAGCAGTTCTTC.